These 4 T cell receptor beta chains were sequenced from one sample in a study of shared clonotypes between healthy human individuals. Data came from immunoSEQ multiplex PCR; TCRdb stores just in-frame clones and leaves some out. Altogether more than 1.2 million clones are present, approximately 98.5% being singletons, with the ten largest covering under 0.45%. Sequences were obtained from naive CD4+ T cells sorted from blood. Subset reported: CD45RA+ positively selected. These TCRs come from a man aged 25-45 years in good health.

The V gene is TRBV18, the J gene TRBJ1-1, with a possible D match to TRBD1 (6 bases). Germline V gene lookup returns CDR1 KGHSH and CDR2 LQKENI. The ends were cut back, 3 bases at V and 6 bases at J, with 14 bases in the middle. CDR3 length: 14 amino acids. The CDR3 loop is CASSPLDGGAEAFF. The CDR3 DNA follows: TGTGCCAGCTCACCCCTCGACGGGGGCGCTGAAGCTTTCTTT.

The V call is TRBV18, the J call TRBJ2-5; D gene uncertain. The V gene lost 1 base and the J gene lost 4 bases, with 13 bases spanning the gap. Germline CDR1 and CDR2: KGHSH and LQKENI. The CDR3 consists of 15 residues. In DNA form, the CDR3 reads TGTGCCAGCTCACCACTGCCCCGATCTCGAGAGACCCAGTACTTC. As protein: CASSPLPRSRETQYF.

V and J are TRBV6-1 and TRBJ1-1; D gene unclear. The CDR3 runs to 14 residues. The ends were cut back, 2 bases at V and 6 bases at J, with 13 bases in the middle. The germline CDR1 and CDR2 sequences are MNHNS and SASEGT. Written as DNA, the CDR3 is TGTGCCAGCAGTGAACCCGGATGGTTCCCTGAAGCTTTCTTT. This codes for CASSEPGWFPEAFF.

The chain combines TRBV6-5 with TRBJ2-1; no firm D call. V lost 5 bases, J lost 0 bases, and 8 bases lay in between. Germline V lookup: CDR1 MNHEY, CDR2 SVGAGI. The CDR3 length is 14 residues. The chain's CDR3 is CASSNTGSYNEQFF. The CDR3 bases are TGTGCCAGCAGTAATACGGGCTCCTACAATGAGCAGTTCTTC.